This T cell receptor (beta chain) is from a study of cytomegalovirus exposure and HLA in healthy donors. Produced via immunoSEQ multiplex PCR; TCRdb's table is partial and in-frame only. The sample records some 110,000 clones, approximately 85% being singletons. V was trimmed by 4 bases and J by 1 base, leaving 11 bases between them. Germline-derived CDR1 and CDR2 are SGHTA and FQGNSA. This CDR3 contains 15 residues. Concerning this clone itself: No antigen is known for it.

Findings of the study overall: The authors listed some 150 TCR beta chains as cytomegalovirus-associated.

The receptor comes from a man between 18 and 35 years old in good health and CMV-seronegative. The V call is TRBV7-2, the J call TRBJ1-3; D call uncertain. Input material: PBMCs. CDR3 amino acids: CASSYDTSSGNTIYF. The CDR3 coding sequence is TGTGCCAGCAGCTATGACACCTCGTCTGGAAACACCATATATTTT.